This is a list of T cell receptor beta chains from one sample in a study of human versus mouse CDR3 diversity and MHC coevolution. The assay was immunoSEQ multiplex PCR, and TCRdb's table has in-frame clones only and misses some. This table has 86,000 or so clones, approximately 92% appearing once. The source material was naive CD4+ T cells from blood. Every receptor here comes from a person aged 30-70 years in good health. Both conserved end residues are part of each CDR3. Each record gives: V gene, J gene, D gene, clone size, CDR3 protein, CDR3 DNA. The D gene is left open where the match is weak. The size field is filled for only some rows; it gives once, few, many or a size class.

V: TRBV7-2; J: TRBJ2-1; D: .; size: once; CDR3: CASSLGIGSYNEQFF; DNA: TGTGCCAGCAGCTTAGGGATAGGGAGCTACAATGAGCAGTTCTTC
V: TRBV9; J: TRBJ2-2; D: TRBD1; size: .; CDR3: CASSAWTGRNTGELFF; DNA: TGTGCCAGCAGCGCTTGGACAGGGCGGAACACCGGGGAGCTGTTTTTT
V: TRBV5-1; J: TRBJ2-2; D: .; size: .; CDR3: CASSLDRNTGELFF; DNA: TGCGCCAGCAGCTTGGACAGAAACACCGGGGAGCTGTTTTTT
V: TRBV9; J: TRBJ1-1; D: TRBD1; size: .; CDR3: CASSVGTGGTEAFF; DNA: TGTGCCAGCAGCGTCGGGACAGGGGGCACTGAAGCTTTCTTT
V: TRBV27; J: TRBJ1-5; D: TRBD1; size: .; CDR3: CASSHRQGGGNQPQHF; DNA: TGTGCCAGCAGTCATCGACAGGGGGGGGGCAATCAGCCCCAGCATTTT
V: TRBV5-4; J: TRBJ2-3; D: TRBD2; size: .; CDR3: CASSSYSGGGDTQYF; DNA: TGTGCCAGCAGCTCCTATAGCGGGGGGGGAGATACGCAGTATTTT
V: TRBV18; J: TRBJ2-5; D: TRBD1; size: .; CDR3: CASSLGTGREETQYF; DNA: TGTGCCAGCTCCCTTGGGACAGGGAGGGAAGAGACCCAGTACTTC
V: TRBV5-4; J: TRBJ2-3; D: .; size: .; CDR3: CASSLAGTDTQYF; DNA: TGTGCCAGCAGCTTGGCGGGCACAGATACGCAGTATTTT
V: TRBV6-1; J: TRBJ2-3; D: .; size: .; CDR3: CASSAGLPRTDTQYF; DNA: TGTGCCAGCAGCGCGGGACTTCCACGCACAGATACGCAGTATTTT
V: TRBV28; J: TRBJ2-7; D: TRBD1; size: once; CDR3: CASIQGGGYEQYF; DNA: TGTGCCAGCATACAGGGGGGCGGCTACGAGCAGTACTTC
V: TRBV11-3; J: TRBJ2-5; D: .; size: .; CDR3: CASSAGARGETQYF; DNA: TGTGCCAGCAGCGCGGGGGCGCGAGGAGAGACCCAGTACTTC
V: TRBV2; J: TRBJ2-7; D: TRBD1; size: .; CDR3: CASSRDRAYEQYF; DNA: TGTGCCAGCAGTCGGGACAGAGCCTACGAGCAGTACTTC
V: TRBV10-3; J: TRBJ1-5; D: .; size: few; CDR3: CAISIGGDQPQHF; DNA: TGTGCCATCAGTATCGGCGGGGATCAGCCCCAGCATTTT
V: TRBV30; J: TRBJ2-3; D: TRBD2; size: .; CDR3: CAWSDTSGGAWGTDTQYF; DNA: TGTGCCTGGAGTGACACTAGCGGGGGGGCCTGGGGCACAGATACGCAGTATTTT
V: TRBV28; J: TRBJ2-5; D: .; size: .; CDR3: CASLRDEAVGETQYF; DNA: TGTGCCAGCCTCAGGGATGAGGCTGTGGGGGAGACCCAGTACTTC
V: TRBV5-5; J: TRBJ2-6; D: TRBD1; size: .; CDR3: CASSPTGVNSGANVLTF; DNA: TGTGCCAGCAGCCCCACAGGGGTCAATTCTGGGGCCAACGTCCTGACTTTC
V: TRBV5-1; J: TRBJ1-1; D: .; size: once; CDR3: CASSRQTGNTEAFF; DNA: TGCGCCAGCAGCAGACAGACGGGGAACACTGAAGCTTTCTTT
V: TRBV5-1; J: TRBJ1-4; D: .; size: .; CDR3: CASSFGRVNEKLFF; DNA: TGCGCCAGCAGCTTCGGGAGAGTTAATGAAAAACTGTTTTTT
V: TRBV6-6; J: TRBJ2-7; D: .; size: .; CDR3: CASHREGTFYEQYF; DNA: TGTGCCAGCCATCGTGAAGGGACTTTTTACGAGCAGTACTTC
V: TRBV7-8; J: TRBJ2-7; D: .; size: .; CDR3: CASSLGGGEYF; DNA: TGTGCCAGCAGCTTGGGGGGTGGGGAGTACTTC
V: TRBV9; J: TRBJ2-7; D: .; size: .; CDR3: CASSVSGGVYEQYF; DNA: TGTGCCAGCAGCGTAAGTGGCGGGGTCTACGAGCAGTACTTC
V: TRBV30; J: TRBJ2-5; D: .; size: .; CDR3: CAWSVSKGETETQYF; DNA: TGTGCCTGGAGTGTAAGTAAGGGGGAAACGGAGACCCAGTACTTC
V: TRBV21-1; J: TRBJ1-3; D: .; size: few; CDR3: CASSPRTATGNTIYF; DNA: TGTGCCAGCAGCCCCCGGACAGCAACTGGAAACACCATATATTTT
V: TRBV28; J: TRBJ2-7; D: TRBD2; size: .; CDR3: CASSPLTTIAGEIPYEQYF; DNA: TGTGCCAGCAGTCCTCTCACAACTATAGCGGGGGAAATCCCCTACGAGCAGTACTTC
V: TRBV12-5; J: TRBJ2-3; D: .; size: once; CDR3: CASGLTSGSSLRTDTQYF; DNA: TGTGCTAGCGGTCTCACCAGCGGAAGTTCCCTCCGCACAGATACGCAGTATTTT
V: TRBV11-2; J: TRBJ2-1; D: .; size: .; CDR3: CASSLGGGSYNEQFF; DNA: TGTGCCAGCAGCCTAGGGGGGGGCTCCTACAATGAGCAGTTCTTC
V: TRBV4-3; J: TRBJ1-2; D: .; size: .; CDR3: CASKPGQTLNYGYTF; DNA: TGCGCCAGCAAGCCTGGACAGACGCTTAACTATGGCTACACCTTC
V: TRBV5-1; J: TRBJ2-5; D: TRBD2; size: .; CDR3: CASNSGGAMETQYF; DNA: TGCGCCAGCAATAGCGGGGGGGCCATGGAGACCCAGTACTTC
V: TRBV9; J: TRBJ2-2; D: TRBD2; size: .; CDR3: CASSVELAGSGELFF; DNA: TGTGCCAGCAGCGTAGAACTAGCGGGGTCAGGGGAGCTGTTTTTT
V: TRBV19; J: TRBJ1-2; D: TRBD1; size: .; CDR3: CASIPVVGQGSGYTF; DNA: TGTGCCAGTATTCCAGTAGTGGGACAGGGGAGCGGCTACACCTTC
V: TRBV7-3; J: TRBJ2-3; D: TRBD1; size: .; CDR3: CASSPGQGIDADTQYF; DNA: TGTGCCAGCAGCCCGGGACAGGGGATTGATGCAGATACGCAGTATTTT
V: TRBV30; J: TRBJ2-5; D: .; size: .; CDR3: CAWGPQGGKQYF; DNA: TGTGCCTGGGGCCCGCAAGGCGGGAAGCAGTACTTC
V: TRBV30; J: TRBJ2-7; D: .; size: .; CDR3: CAWSRSSYEQYF; DNA: TGTGCCTGGAGTAGGAGCTCCTACGAGCAGTACTTC
V: TRBV5-1; J: TRBJ2-5; D: .; size: .; CDR3: CASSTSGVYQETQYF; DNA: TGCGCCAGCAGCACCTCCGGGGTCTACCAAGAGACCCAGTACTTC
V: TRBV15; J: TRBJ2-7; D: TRBD1; size: .; CDR3: CATSRVGTGGPTGQYF; DNA: TGTGCCACCAGCAGAGTAGGGACAGGGGGCCCTACGGGGCAGTACTTC
V: TRBV28; J: TRBJ2-7; D: .; size: .; CDR3: CATVRRGFEQYF; DNA: TGTGCCACCGTCCGGAGAGGGTTCGAGCAGTACTTC
V: TRBV15; J: TRBJ1-2; D: .; size: .; CDR3: CATSRVPQGDGYTF; DNA: TGTGCCACCAGCAGAGTGCCCCAAGGGGATGGCTACACCTTC
V: TRBV9; J: TRBJ2-5; D: .; size: .; CDR3: CASSVATSQAQETQYF; DNA: TGTGCCAGCAGCGTAGCTACATCGCAGGCCCAAGAGACCCAGTACTTC
V: TRBV6-1; J: TRBJ2-2; D: TRBD2; size: .; CDR3: CASSEALGGRAGTGELFF; DNA: TGTGCCAGCAGTGAAGCGCTTGGGGGGAGGGCCGGAACCGGGGAGCTGTTTTTT
V: TRBV7-6; J: TRBJ1-4; D: .; size: .; CDR3: CASSPGGGANEKLFF; DNA: TGTGCCAGCAGCCCGGGCGGGGGAGCTAATGAAAAACTGTTTTTT
V: TRBV5-1; J: TRBJ1-2; D: TRBD1; size: .; CDR3: CASSVGQPNYGYTF; DNA: TGCGCCAGCAGCGTGGGACAGCCTAACTATGGCTACACCTTC